Sequencing of this T cell receptor (beta chain) was carried out in a study of blood T cell repertoires in COVID-19. CDR1 is MGHRA, CDR2 YSYEKL, per germline. Deletions cut 1 base from V and 6 bases from J, with 13 bases between. CDR3 length equals 15 residues. Here immunoSEQ multiplex PCR was the method, and the copy in TCRdb shows in-frame clones only, minus some. The table lists about 100,000 clones, about 88% of them singletons, with roughly 17% in the top ten. This clone was picked up a small number of times. This TCR was sampled from an older woman with acute or convalescent COVID-19. Sample: peripheral blood. The V and J genes are TRBV4-1 and TRBJ1-5, with D possibly TRBD1 on 5 matching bases. The CDR3 nucleotides are TGCGCCAGCAGCCAAGGGTGGGGGGTTGCTCAGCCCCAGCATTTT. Protein sequence: CASSQGWGVAQPQHF.